The rows below give T cell receptor beta chains drawn from one sample of a study of blood T cell repertoires in COVID-19. Using immunoSEQ multiplex PCR, the repertoire was profiled, and TCRdb retains in-frame clones only, with some absent. Altogether 150,000 to 200,000 clones are present, roughly four fifths being singletons, with the ten largest covering roughly 11%. The specimen was peripheral blood. Every receptor here comes from a human donor in a cohort sampled during active COVID-19. Both conserved end residues are part of each CDR3. A D gene is named only where the DNA matches it firmly. Size values are once, few and many counts, or a class for expanded clones, and some rows have none.

v_call	cdr3_length	d_call	clone_size	j_call	cdr3_nt	cdr3_aa
TRBV7-9	16	TRBD2	NA	TRBJ2-1	TGTGCCAGCAGCTTTTGGACTAGCGGGGGAGGCAATGAGCAGTTCTTC	CASSFWTSGGGNEQFF
TRBV18	18	TRBD2	NA	TRBJ2-3	TGTGCCAGCTCACCAAATCGACTAGCGGTAACTAGCACAGATACGCAGTATTTT	CASSPNRLAVTSTDTQYF
TRBV2	15	TRBD1	once	TRBJ2-2	TGTGCCAGCAAGGGACAGGGGTTGGTCACCGGGGAGCTGTTTTTT	CASKGQGLVTGELFF
TRBV28	15	NA	NA	TRBJ2-1	TGTGCCAGCGGGCTTCGGGGGGCGGGGAGTAATGAGCAGTTCTTC	CASGLRGAGSNEQFF
TRBV24-1	17	TRBD1	NA	TRBJ2-1	TGTGCCACCAGTGAGTCCAGGGGGCTTAGGTCCTACAATGAGCAGTTCTTC	CATSESRGLRSYNEQFF
TRBV4-3	16	TRBD2	NA	TRBJ2-1	TGCGCCAGCAGCCAAGATGGGACTAGCGGCTACAATGAGCAGTTCTTC	CASSQDGTSGYNEQFF
TRBV2	18	TRBD2	once	TRBJ2-1	TGTGCCAGCAGTGCCCGGGGGACTAGCGTCGGCGGGGGGAATGAGCAGTTCTTC	CASSARGTSVGGGNEQFF
TRBV28	16	TRBD2	NA	TRBJ2-3	TGTGCCAGCAGTTTCGGTAGCGGGGGGGCCTTTTATACGCAGTATTTT	CASSFGSGGAFYTQYF
TRBV19	16	NA	NA	TRBJ1-6	TGTGCCAGTCCCGAAGTCCGGGACATCCATAATTCACCCCTCCACTTT	CASPEVRDIHNSPLHF
TRBV30	15	NA	NA	TRBJ1-4	TGTGCCTGGAACCGCGGCGGCAGGGGTTGGGAAAAACTGTTTTTT	CAWNRGGRGWEKLFF
TRBV11-1	13	NA	NA	TRBJ2-2	TGTGCCAGCAGCTTAAGCGGGTCCGGGGAGCTGTTTTTT	CASSLSGSGELFF
TRBV27	15	TRBD1	NA	TRBJ1-6	TGTGCCAGCAGTTCCGGGACAGGGCAGTTCTCACCCCTCCACTTT	CASSSGTGQFSPLHF
TRBV11-2	15	NA	few	TRBJ2-1	TGTGCCAGCAGCTTAGATAGCGGAGTCGCCAATGAGCAGTTCTTC	CASSLDSGVANEQFF
TRBV9	13	NA	NA	TRBJ1-3	TGTGCCAGCAGCGCAGAACCTGGAAACACCATATATTTT	CASSAEPGNTIYF
TRBV25-1	14	TRBD1	NA	TRBJ2-1	TGTGCCAGCAGTGATCCGGGACAGGGCCCTGAGCAGTTCTTC	CASSDPGQGPEQFF
TRBV18	14	NA	NA	TRBJ1-1	TGTGCCAGCTCACTACGTGGGGGGGGAACTGAAGCTTTCTTT	CASSLRGGGTEAFF
TRBV13	17	TRBD1	NA	TRBJ2-2	TGTGCCAGCAGCCCAAGTGGGACAGGGGACTGGAGCGGGGAGCTGTTTTTT	CASSPSGTGDWSGELFF
TRBV19	15	TRBD1	once	TRBJ2-7	TGTGCCAGTAGTGAACTCGGACAGGGGCCCTACGAGCAGTACTTC	CASSELGQGPYEQYF